Listed below are T cell receptor beta chains from one sample, sequenced in a study of T cells after yellow fever vaccination. One entry per CDR3 protein, called by TCRdb with MiXCR from the 5' RACE reads. The table shows hundreds of thousands of distinct CDR3 sequences, with approximately 4% occurring only once. The sample was PBMCs, taken 5 days after the yellow fever booster vaccination. The origin of the receptors is a man younger than 35 who received the YFV17D yellow fever vaccine. Both conserved end residues are part of each CDR3. Fields, in order: J gene, clone size, V gene, D gene, CDR3 DNA, CDR3 protein. D genes are given only for firm matches. The size of a clone is reported for some rows only, either as once, few or many, or as a class for expanded clones.

j_call: TRBJ1-5
clone_size: few
v_call: TRBV7-2
d_call: -
cdr3_nt: TGTGCCAGCAGCTTATCTGGGGGTCAGCCCCAGCATTTT
cdr3_aa: CASSLSGGQPQHF

j_call: TRBJ2-7
clone_size: -
v_call: TRBV10-3
d_call: -
cdr3_nt: TGTGCCATCAGTGAGGCTGGGCAGGGGTTATCCTACGAGCAGTACTTC
cdr3_aa: CAISEAGQGLSYEQYF

j_call: TRBJ2-2
clone_size: -
v_call: TRBV27
d_call: TRBD2
cdr3_nt: TGTGCCAGCAGTTTGCTAGCGGGGAAGGACACCGGGGAGCTGTTTTTT
cdr3_aa: CASSLLAGKDTGELFF

j_call: TRBJ1-2
clone_size: -
v_call: TRBV11-2
d_call: TRBD1
cdr3_nt: TGTGCCAGCAGCTTAGATCCGACAGGGCCTAATTATGGCTACACCTTC
cdr3_aa: CASSLDPTGPNYGYTF

j_call: TRBJ1-5
clone_size: few
v_call: TRBV5-6
d_call: -
cdr3_nt: TGTGCCAGCAGCAGGACAGCGGCTCCGCTTAATCAGCCCCAGCATTTT
cdr3_aa: CASSRTAAPLNQPQHF

j_call: TRBJ2-5
clone_size: few
v_call: TRBV7-9
d_call: -
cdr3_nt: TGTGCCAGCAGCTCGGCCCGGATTCTGGGAGAAGAGACCCAGTACTTC
cdr3_aa: CASSSARILGEETQYF

j_call: TRBJ1-6
clone_size: few
v_call: TRBV5-4
d_call: -
cdr3_nt: TGTGCCAGCAGCTTAGGCAAGGTACAATCACCCCTCCACTTT
cdr3_aa: CASSLGKVQSPLHF

j_call: TRBJ1-6
clone_size: few
v_call: TRBV7-2
d_call: -
cdr3_nt: TGTGCCAGCAGCTTAGCGCTTTGGGGCTCCTATAATTCACCCCTCCACTTT
cdr3_aa: CASSLALWGSYNSPLHF

j_call: TRBJ1-1
clone_size: -
v_call: TRBV7-3
d_call: -
cdr3_nt: TGTGCCAGCAGCTCGGAGCCTACCACAATGAACACTGAAGCTTTCTTT
cdr3_aa: CASSSEPTTMNTEAFF

j_call: TRBJ1-5
clone_size: few
v_call: TRBV19
d_call: -
cdr3_nt: TGTGCCAGTAGTATTGCCGGGGGAAGCAATCAGCCCCAGCATTTT
cdr3_aa: CASSIAGGSNQPQHF

j_call: TRBJ1-1
clone_size: many
v_call: TRBV6-5
d_call: -
cdr3_nt: TGTGCCAGCAGTTACATGAGCCTCGGGACTGAAGCTTTCTTT
cdr3_aa: CASSYMSLGTEAFF

j_call: TRBJ1-4
clone_size: -
v_call: TRBV12-3/TRBV12-4
d_call: TRBD1
cdr3_nt: TGTGCCAGCAGTTTCTCTCAGGGGGCGGGTAGTGAAAAACTGTTTTTT
cdr3_aa: CASSFSQGAGSEKLFF

j_call: TRBJ2-6
clone_size: -
v_call: TRBV29-1
d_call: TRBD1
cdr3_nt: TGCAGCGTTGCCGGACAGGGGGCATCTTCTGGGGCCAACGTCCTGACTTTC
cdr3_aa: CSVAGQGASSGANVLTF

j_call: TRBJ2-2
clone_size: few
v_call: TRBV29-1
d_call: -
cdr3_nt: TGCAGCGTTTATGGGGGCGCCGGGGAGCTGTTTTTT
cdr3_aa: CSVYGGAGELFF

j_call: TRBJ2-2
clone_size: many
v_call: TRBV19
d_call: -
cdr3_nt: TGTGCCAGTAGTATGCAGGGCAGAACCGGGGAGCTGTTTTTT
cdr3_aa: CASSMQGRTGELFF

j_call: TRBJ2-2
clone_size: many
v_call: TRBV20-1
d_call: TRBD1
cdr3_nt: TGCAGTGCTAGAAAACAGGGGTGGAACACCGGGGAGCTGTTTTTT
cdr3_aa: CSARKQGWNTGELFF

j_call: TRBJ1-5
clone_size: -
v_call: TRBV2
d_call: -
cdr3_nt: TGTGCCAGCAGTAAAGACAGCGGGTATCAGCCCCAGCATTTT
cdr3_aa: CASSKDSGYQPQHF

j_call: TRBJ2-1
clone_size: many
v_call: TRBV5-1
d_call: -
cdr3_nt: TGCGCCAGCCGCACGAGCGGTTTGAGCTCCTACAATGAGCAGTTCTTC
cdr3_aa: CASRTSGLSSYNEQFF

j_call: TRBJ2-6
clone_size: few
v_call: TRBV2
d_call: -
cdr3_nt: TGTGCCAGCAGTGTGGGCAGAGGGGCCAACGTCCTGACTTTC
cdr3_aa: CASSVGRGANVLTF

j_call: TRBJ1-6
clone_size: -
v_call: TRBV7-2
d_call: TRBD1
cdr3_nt: TGTGCCAGCAGCTTAGAGGGACAGAGTTTTAATTCACCCCTCCACTTT
cdr3_aa: CASSLEGQSFNSPLHF

j_call: TRBJ2-2
clone_size: -
v_call: TRBV11-3
d_call: TRBD1
cdr3_nt: TGTGCCAGTTGCAGGGGGTACACCGGGGAGCTGTTTTTT
cdr3_aa: CASCRGYTGELFF

j_call: TRBJ2-5
clone_size: many
v_call: TRBV7-9
d_call: -
cdr3_nt: TGTGCCAGCAGACAACCGACTGGAAAAGAGACCCAGTACTTC
cdr3_aa: CASRQPTGKETQYF

j_call: TRBJ2-5
clone_size: few
v_call: TRBV11-2
d_call: TRBD2
cdr3_nt: TGTGCCAGCAGCGGATCCCCGGGGGGTCAGGCGACCCAGTACTTC
cdr3_aa: CASSGSPGGQATQYF

j_call: TRBJ2-5
clone_size: many
v_call: TRBV5-6
d_call: -
cdr3_nt: TGTGCCAGCAGCATCCGCGACAGAGCGAACCAGTACTTC
cdr3_aa: CASSIRDRANQYF

j_call: TRBJ1-2
clone_size: few
v_call: TRBV6-2/TRBV6-3
d_call: -
cdr3_nt: TGTGCCAGCAGTTCCTACAGAGAAGCTAACTATGGCTACACCTTC
cdr3_aa: CASSSYREANYGYTF

j_call: TRBJ1-2
clone_size: few
v_call: TRBV6-5
d_call: -
cdr3_nt: TGTGCCAGCAGTTCGAGGGGGGATGGCTACACCTTC
cdr3_aa: CASSSRGDGYTF

j_call: TRBJ1-3
clone_size: few
v_call: TRBV14
d_call: TRBD1
cdr3_nt: TGTGCCAGCAGTTCGGGACAGGGAGTACACACCATATATTTT
cdr3_aa: CASSSGQGVHTIYF

j_call: TRBJ1-4
clone_size: many
v_call: TRBV5-1
d_call: TRBD1
cdr3_nt: TGCGCCAGCAGCATCGGGACAGGCCAGAATGAAAAACTGTTTTTT
cdr3_aa: CASSIGTGQNEKLFF

j_call: TRBJ1-2
clone_size: -
v_call: TRBV6-1
d_call: TRBD1
cdr3_nt: TGTGCCATTCGACCACCGGGACAGCGCCACTATGGCTACACCTTC
cdr3_aa: CAIRPPGQRHYGYTF

j_call: TRBJ2-2
clone_size: -
v_call: TRBV5-1
d_call: -
cdr3_nt: TGCGCCAGCAGCCCGCTGAGTGGGGGGCCTGAGACCGGGGAGCTGTTTTTT
cdr3_aa: CASSPLSGGPETGELFF

j_call: TRBJ2-3
clone_size: -
v_call: TRBV5-1
d_call: -
cdr3_nt: TGCGCCAGCACCAACACAGATACGCAGTATTTT
cdr3_aa: CASTNTDTQYF

j_call: TRBJ2-2
clone_size: few
v_call: TRBV6-5
d_call: -
cdr3_nt: TGTGCCAGCACTCGGGGTTATACCGGGGAGCTGTTTTTT
cdr3_aa: CASTRGYTGELFF

j_call: TRBJ1-6
clone_size: many
v_call: TRBV20-1
d_call: TRBD1
cdr3_nt: TGCAGTGCTAGAGACAGGGGGAATTCACCCCTCCACTTT
cdr3_aa: CSARDRGNSPLHF

j_call: TRBJ1-1
clone_size: -
v_call: TRBV9
d_call: -
cdr3_nt: TGTGCCAGCAGCGTAGGGGGTAGGGGGGTGCGAGAAGCTTTCTTT
cdr3_aa: CASSVGGRGVREAFF

j_call: TRBJ2-3
clone_size: many
v_call: TRBV5-1
d_call: -
cdr3_nt: TGCGCCAGCAGAGGGGGAGGCACAGATACGCAGTATTTT
cdr3_aa: CASRGGGTDTQYF

j_call: TRBJ1-1
clone_size: few
v_call: TRBV2
d_call: TRBD1
cdr3_nt: TGTGCCAGCAGTATGACAGGGGGCTCGGGGAACACTGAAGCTTTCTTT
cdr3_aa: CASSMTGGSGNTEAFF

j_call: TRBJ2-6
clone_size: -
v_call: TRBV18
d_call: -
cdr3_nt: TGTGCCAGCTCACCAATAACAGGGTTTAACTCTGGGGCCAACGTCCTGACTTTC
cdr3_aa: CASSPITGFNSGANVLTF

j_call: TRBJ1-5
clone_size: many
v_call: TRBV12-3/TRBV12-4
d_call: TRBD1
cdr3_nt: TGTGCCAGCAGTCCCGACAGGGTGCAGCCCCAGCATTTT
cdr3_aa: CASSPDRVQPQHF

j_call: TRBJ2-1
clone_size: few
v_call: TRBV4-1
d_call: -
cdr3_nt: TGCGCCAGCAGCCAGAGAAGGGGTGATGAGCAGTTCTTC
cdr3_aa: CASSQRRGDEQFF

j_call: TRBJ2-7
clone_size: -
v_call: TRBV4-1
d_call: -
cdr3_nt: TGCGCCAGCAGCCCCCTAGGCAGGGACTACGAGCAGTACTTC
cdr3_aa: CASSPLGRDYEQYF

j_call: TRBJ1-5
clone_size: few
v_call: TRBV2
d_call: TRBD1
cdr3_nt: TGTGCCAGCAGTGAAACAGGGGGCGGACAGCCCCAGCATTTT
cdr3_aa: CASSETGGGQPQHF

j_call: TRBJ1-2
clone_size: -
v_call: TRBV12-3/TRBV12-4
d_call: -
cdr3_nt: TGTGCCAGCACTCAAGGAGGATATGGCTACACCTTC
cdr3_aa: CASTQGGYGYTF

j_call: TRBJ2-2
clone_size: -
v_call: TRBV7-2
d_call: -
cdr3_nt: TGTGCCAGCAGCAAATACACCGGGGAGCTGTTTTTT
cdr3_aa: CASSKYTGELFF

j_call: TRBJ1-1
clone_size: few
v_call: TRBV7-3
d_call: -
cdr3_nt: TGTGCCAGCAGCCTCTCGCCCGGGGGGAACACTGAAGCTTTCTTT
cdr3_aa: CASSLSPGGNTEAFF

j_call: TRBJ2-3
clone_size: many
v_call: TRBV13
d_call: -
cdr3_nt: TGTGCCAGCAGCTTAGACGCAGATACGCAGTATTTT
cdr3_aa: CASSLDADTQYF

j_call: TRBJ1-1
clone_size: many
v_call: TRBV12-3/TRBV12-4
d_call: -
cdr3_nt: TGTGCCAGCAGTTCAGCAGATTCGAACACTGAAGCTTTCTTT
cdr3_aa: CASSSADSNTEAFF

j_call: TRBJ2-5
clone_size: few
v_call: TRBV7-2
d_call: -
cdr3_nt: TGTGCCAGCAGCTTAGGGGTCCAGGAATGGGTCGGAGAGACCCAGTACTTC
cdr3_aa: CASSLGVQEWVGETQYF

j_call: TRBJ1-3
clone_size: -
v_call: TRBV18
d_call: -
cdr3_nt: TGTGCCAGCTCACCATCGAGTCGAGGAAACACCATATATTTT
cdr3_aa: CASSPSSRGNTIYF

j_call: TRBJ2-3
clone_size: few
v_call: TRBV11-2
d_call: TRBD2
cdr3_nt: TGTGCCAGCAGCAGAGGGACTAGCGGGGGGGCGGCAGATACGCAGTATTTT
cdr3_aa: CASSRGTSGGAADTQYF

j_call: TRBJ2-5
clone_size: -
v_call: TRBV10-2
d_call: TRBD2
cdr3_nt: TGCGCCACAGGACTAGCGGGGGGAATGGCCCAGTACTTC
cdr3_aa: CATGLAGGMAQYF

j_call: TRBJ2-2
clone_size: -
v_call: TRBV7-7
d_call: TRBD2
cdr3_nt: TGTGCCAGCAGCTTAGGGGCGGGGGGTTACCCCGGGGAGCTGTTTTTT
cdr3_aa: CASSLGAGGYPGELFF

j_call: TRBJ2-3
clone_size: many
v_call: TRBV7-2
d_call: -
cdr3_nt: TGTGCCAGCAGCCCTCAAGCCGGGACCGGGGGAGATACGCAGTATTTT
cdr3_aa: CASSPQAGTGGDTQYF

j_call: TRBJ2-2
clone_size: -
v_call: TRBV9
d_call: TRBD2
cdr3_nt: TGTGCCAGCAGCGCGTTCGGACTAGCGTTCACCGGGGAGCTGTTTTTT
cdr3_aa: CASSAFGLAFTGELFF

j_call: TRBJ2-2
clone_size: few
v_call: TRBV6-5
d_call: TRBD2
cdr3_nt: TGTGCCAGCAGTTACGCGTGGGGGGGAGAACATGGGACCGGGGAGCTGTTTTTT
cdr3_aa: CASSYAWGGEHGTGELFF

j_call: TRBJ2-2
clone_size: -
v_call: TRBV6-5
d_call: -
cdr3_nt: TGTGCCAGCAGTTGGCAACGGAACACCGGGGAGCTGTTTTTT
cdr3_aa: CASSWQRNTGELFF